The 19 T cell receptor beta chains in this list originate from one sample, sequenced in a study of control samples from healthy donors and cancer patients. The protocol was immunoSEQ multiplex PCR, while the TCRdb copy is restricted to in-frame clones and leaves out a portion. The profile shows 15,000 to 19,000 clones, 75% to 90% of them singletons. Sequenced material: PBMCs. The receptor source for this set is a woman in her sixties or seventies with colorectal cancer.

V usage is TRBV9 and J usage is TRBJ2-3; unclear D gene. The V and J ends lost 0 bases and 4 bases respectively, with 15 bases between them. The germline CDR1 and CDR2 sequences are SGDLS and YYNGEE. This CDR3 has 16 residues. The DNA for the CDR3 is TGTGCCAGCAGCGTAGGAGTGGAGCAGGCGTCAGATACGCAGTATTTT. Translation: CASSVGVEQASDTQYF.

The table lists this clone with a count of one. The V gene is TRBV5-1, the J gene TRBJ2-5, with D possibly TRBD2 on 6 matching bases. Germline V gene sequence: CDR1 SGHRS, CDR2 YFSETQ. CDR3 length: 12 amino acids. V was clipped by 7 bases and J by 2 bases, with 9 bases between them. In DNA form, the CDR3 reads TGCGCCAGCCGGGGGTTACAAGAGACCCAGTACTTC. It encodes CASRGLQETQYF.

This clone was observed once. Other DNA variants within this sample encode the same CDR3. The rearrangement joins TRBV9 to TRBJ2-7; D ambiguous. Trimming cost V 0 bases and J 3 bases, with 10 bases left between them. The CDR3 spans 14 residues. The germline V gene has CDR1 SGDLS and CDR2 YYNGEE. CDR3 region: CASSVVPGFYEQYF. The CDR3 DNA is TGTGCCAGCAGCGTAGTCCCAGGATTCTACGAGCAGTACTTC.

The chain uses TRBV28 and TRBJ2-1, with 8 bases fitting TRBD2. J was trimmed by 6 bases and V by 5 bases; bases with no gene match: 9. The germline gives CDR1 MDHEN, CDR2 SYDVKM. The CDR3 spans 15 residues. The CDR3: CASSRAAGASNEQFF. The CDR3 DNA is TGTGCCAGCAGTAGGGCAGCGGGAGCCTCCAATGAGCAGTTCTTC.

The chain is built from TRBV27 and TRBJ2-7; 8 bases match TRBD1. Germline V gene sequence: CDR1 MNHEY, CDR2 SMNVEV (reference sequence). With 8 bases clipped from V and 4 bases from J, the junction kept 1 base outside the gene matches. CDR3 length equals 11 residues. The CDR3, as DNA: TGTGCCAGCGGACAGGGTTACGAGCAGTACTTC. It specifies CASGQGYEQYF.

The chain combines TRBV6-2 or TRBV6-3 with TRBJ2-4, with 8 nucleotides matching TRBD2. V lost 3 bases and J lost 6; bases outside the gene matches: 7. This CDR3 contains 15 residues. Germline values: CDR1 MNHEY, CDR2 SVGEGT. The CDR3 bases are TGTGCCAGCAGTTATAGCGGGACCGCGATAAACATTCAGTACTTC. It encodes CASSYSGTAINIQYF.

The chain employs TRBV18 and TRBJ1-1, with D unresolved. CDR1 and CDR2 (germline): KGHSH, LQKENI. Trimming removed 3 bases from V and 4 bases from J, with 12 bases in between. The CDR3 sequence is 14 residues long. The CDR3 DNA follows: TGTGCCAGCTCACCGGAGGGAAGGCCCACTGAAGCTTTCTTT. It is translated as CASSPEGRPTEAFF.

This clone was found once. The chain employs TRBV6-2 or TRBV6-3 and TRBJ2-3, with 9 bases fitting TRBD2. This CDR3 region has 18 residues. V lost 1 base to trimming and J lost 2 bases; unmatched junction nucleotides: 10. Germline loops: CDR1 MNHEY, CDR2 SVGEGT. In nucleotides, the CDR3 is TGTGCCAGCAGTTACTTGGCGGGGGGGCTCCCAAACACAGATACGCAGTATTTT. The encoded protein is CASSYLAGGLPNTDTQYF.

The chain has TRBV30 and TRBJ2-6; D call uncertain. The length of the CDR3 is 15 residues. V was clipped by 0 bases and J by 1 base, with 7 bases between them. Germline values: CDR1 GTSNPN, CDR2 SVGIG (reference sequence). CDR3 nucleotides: TGTGCCTGGAGTGTACCTGTTTCTGGGGCCAACGTCCTGACTTTC. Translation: CAWSVPVSGANVLTF.

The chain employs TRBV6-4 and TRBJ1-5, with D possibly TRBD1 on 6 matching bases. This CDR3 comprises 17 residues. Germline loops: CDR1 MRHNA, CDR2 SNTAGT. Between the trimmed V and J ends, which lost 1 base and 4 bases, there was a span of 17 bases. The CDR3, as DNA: TGTGCCAGCAGTGACTTTAGGACAGCGATCGGAAATCAGCCCCAGCATTTT. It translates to CASSDFRTAIGNQPQHF.

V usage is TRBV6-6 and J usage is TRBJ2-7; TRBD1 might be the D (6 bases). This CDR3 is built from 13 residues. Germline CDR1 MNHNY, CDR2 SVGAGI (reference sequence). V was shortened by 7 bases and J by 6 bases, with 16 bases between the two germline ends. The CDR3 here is CASNRQALSEQYF. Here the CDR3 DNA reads TGTGCCAGCAACAGACAGGCCTTAAGCGAGCAGTACTTC.

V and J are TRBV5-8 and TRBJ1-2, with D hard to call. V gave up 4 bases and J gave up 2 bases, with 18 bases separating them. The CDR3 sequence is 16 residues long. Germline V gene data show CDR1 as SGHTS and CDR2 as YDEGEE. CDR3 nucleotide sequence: TGTGCCAGCAGCGACCTGGCCGGGATTCAGAACTATGGCTACACCTTC. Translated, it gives CASSDLAGIQNYGYTF.

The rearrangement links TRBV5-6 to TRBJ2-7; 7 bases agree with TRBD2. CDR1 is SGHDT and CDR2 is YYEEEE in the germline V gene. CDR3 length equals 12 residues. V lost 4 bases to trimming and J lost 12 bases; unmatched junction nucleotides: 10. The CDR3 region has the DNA TGTGCCAGCAGCCCTGGGCGGGGGACCGTGTACTTC. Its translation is CASSPGRGTVYF.

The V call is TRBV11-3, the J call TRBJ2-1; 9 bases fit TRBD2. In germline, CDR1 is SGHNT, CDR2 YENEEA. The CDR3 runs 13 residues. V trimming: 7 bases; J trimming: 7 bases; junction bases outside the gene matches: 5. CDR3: CASTLAGGNEQFF. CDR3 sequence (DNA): TGTGCCAGCACACTAGCGGGCGGTAATGAGCAGTTCTTC.

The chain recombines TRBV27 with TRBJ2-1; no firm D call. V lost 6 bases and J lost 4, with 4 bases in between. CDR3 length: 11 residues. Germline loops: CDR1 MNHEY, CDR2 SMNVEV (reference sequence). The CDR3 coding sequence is TGTGCCAGCAGGGGATACAATGAGCAGTTCTTC. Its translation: CASRGYNEQFF.

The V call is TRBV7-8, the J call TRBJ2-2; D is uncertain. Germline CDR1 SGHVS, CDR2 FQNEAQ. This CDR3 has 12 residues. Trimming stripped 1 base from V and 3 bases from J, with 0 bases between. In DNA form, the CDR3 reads TGTGCCAGCAGCTTAGACACCGGGGAGCTGTTTTTT. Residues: CASSLDTGELFF.

The CDR3 loop is CASSISPDSLFGGYTF. The DNA for the CDR3 is TGTGCCAGTAGTATAAGCCCGGACAGCCTGTTCGGTGGCTACACCTTC. This chain joins TRBV19 and TRBJ1-2, with D possibly matching TRBD1 (6 bases). This CDR3 has 16 amino acids. Germline assignment: CDR1 LNHDA and CDR2 SQIVND (reference sequence). Trimming shortened V by 2 bases and J by 7 bases, and 20 bases separated the two germline ends. Combining the CDR3 with reference TRBV19 and TRBJ1-2 gives the whole variable domain DGGITQSPKYLFRKEGQNVTLSCEQNLNHDAMYWYRQDPGQGLRLIYYSQIVNDFQKGDIAEGYSVSREKKESFPLTVTSAQKNPTAFYLCASSISPDSLFGGYTFGSGTRLTVV.

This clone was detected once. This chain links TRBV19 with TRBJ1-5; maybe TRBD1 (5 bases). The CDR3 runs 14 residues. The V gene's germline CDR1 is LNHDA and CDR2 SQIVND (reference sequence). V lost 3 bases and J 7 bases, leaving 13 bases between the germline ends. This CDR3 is CASSIWGLEQPQHF. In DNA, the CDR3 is TGTGCCAGTAGTATTTGGGGCCTCGAGCAGCCCCAGCATTTT.

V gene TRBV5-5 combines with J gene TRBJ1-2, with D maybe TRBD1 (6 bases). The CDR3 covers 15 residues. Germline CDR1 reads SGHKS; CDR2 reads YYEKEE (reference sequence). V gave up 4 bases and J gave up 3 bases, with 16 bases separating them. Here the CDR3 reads CASSPRMGADYGYTF. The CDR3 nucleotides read TGTGCCAGCAGCCCTCGGATGGGGGCTGACTATGGCTACACCTTC.